This TCR beta chain was sequenced during a study of T-cell reconstitution after alpha-beta-depleted transplantation in children. Study findings and constraints: Elevated TCRbeta diversity at day 60 was traced, in some patients, to surviving recipient T cells and thymic progenitors. It was newly produced T cells that mostly accounted for T-cell counts and diversity one year after transplant. Roughly two months post-transplant, alpha-beta T cells reportedly originated from several hundred graft clones that had expanded.

Unique molecular identifiers were incorporated into the prepared TCRbeta library. TCRdb re-analysed the PCR reads in MiXCR, keeping a single row per CDR3 protein. The repertoire includes roughly 120,000 distinct CDR3 sequences, under 25% of them detected once, and roughly a tenth sits in the top ten. In the case of this clonotype: Its antigen remains unidentified.

J lost 3 bases, V lost 0 bases, and 9 bases had no gene match. The germline CDR1 and CDR2 sequences are ENHRY and SYGVKD. The CDR3 has 17 amino acids. The rearrangement uses TRBV10-3 and TRBJ2-5; 8 bases are a match to TRBD2. This specimen was PBMCs, mostly from graft donor cells, taken 180 days after TCRalphabeta/CD19-depleted stem cell transplant. The source of this sequence is a male patient aged 2-9 years who had a stem cell transplant for chronic granulomatous disease, so the T cells may come from the graft donor. Written as DNA, the CDR3 is TGTGCCATCAGTGAGTCCACGACTAGCGCCAACAAAGAGACCCAGTACTTC. Its translation is CAISESTTSANKETQYF.